This TCR beta chain was sequenced in a study of cytomegalovirus exposure and HLA in healthy donors. The study's findings and limits: Among TCR beta chains of equal frequency, HLA-associated ones were more clonally expanded in a later analysis. Presence/absence analyses supposed approximately even sequencing depth among donors. In vitro testing confirmed a few CMV-associated chains as specific for CMV antigens.

This CDR3 comprises 15 residues. J lost 9 bases, V lost 4 bases, and 5 bases had no gene match. Germline values: CDR1 MGHRA, CDR2 YSYEKL. PCR was performed using 60 Vbeta and 13 Jbeta primers. The method was immunoSEQ multiplex PCR; TCRdb's version includes in-frame clones alone and lacks a portion of them. The sample includes around 200,000 clones, 79% seen only once; the top ten take around 1.7%. About this clone itself: Its antigen is as yet unknown.

This clonotype was sampled from a man over 45 in good health and CMV-seronegative. Material for sequencing was PBMCs. The chain carries TRBV4-1 and TRBJ2-1, with TRBD2 matching over 14 bases. The CDR3, as DNA: TGCGCCAGCAGCCGAGGGACTAGCGGGAGATCTGAGCAGTTCTTC. This translates into CASSRGTSGRSEQFF.